This TCR beta chain was identified in a study of CD8 T cells in Susac syndrome. An input of roughly 0.5 to 1 ug of RNA was subjected to reverse transcription using random hexamers. From the immunoSEQ multiplex PCR reads, TCRdb called clonotypes with MiXCR, one entry per CDR3 protein. Of roughly 220,000 distinct CDR3 sequences listed, about 94% were seen once; the top ten hold around 0.15%. Of note for this clonotype: Its antigen is not known.

Study conclusions and caveats: The CD4+ T cell repertoires from Susac syndrome exhibited no clonal expansion.

Sequencing of TCR beta was carried out in blood CD8+ and CD4+ T cells. TEMRA cells were FACS-enriched, while CD8+ and CD4+ T cells were negatively isolated. Germline loops: CDR1 SGHTA, CDR2 FQGNSA. The CDR3 has 15 amino acids. J lost 8 bases, V lost 1 base, and 6 bases had no gene match. The sequenced material came from CD4+ T cells from PBMCs. The clonotype comes from a human donor with Susac syndrome. The V gene is TRBV7-2, the J gene TRBJ2-1; 9 nucleotides align to TRBD2. CDR3 bases: TGTGCCAGCAGCTTAGTTCGCGGGGGGGCCTATGAGCAGTTCTTC. Translating gives CASSLVRGGAYEQFF.